This T cell receptor beta chain comes out of a study of blood T cell repertoires in COVID-19. Study at large: PBMCs, B-cell-depleted T cells, or T cells were the source of the cDNA or gDNA that made up the material.

TCRdb's table, derived via immunoSEQ multiplex PCR, lists solely in-frame clones and lacks some. Among around 130,000 clones listed, around four fifths were seen once. The receptor comes from a human donor in a cohort sampled during active COVID-19. The material sequenced was peripheral blood.

The CDR3 protein is CASSSFRGEQFF. The DNA of the CDR3 is TGTGCCAGCAGTTCCTTCAGGGGTGAGCAGTTCTTC. The chain joins TRBV27 to TRBJ2-1, with TRBD1 as a possible D gene (6 bases). V was trimmed by 4 bases and J by 9 bases, leaving 10 bases between them. CDR1 MNHEY and CDR2 SMNVEV come from the germline V gene (reference sequence). CDR3 length equals 12 residues.